Shown below are 6 T cell receptor beta chains from a single sample sequenced in a study of blood T cell repertoires in COVID-19. This table comes from immunoSEQ multiplex PCR, and its TCRdb copy is limited to in-frame clones, with some not included. This repertoire shows 85,000 to 120,000 clones, roughly 90% found once; its top ten account for about 5.7%. Sequencing was carried out using peripheral blood. The source is a woman aged 45-65 years with COVID-19, enrolled during active disease.

The chain joins TRBV18 to TRBJ2-4; D unresolved. Germline V CDR1 and CDR2: KGHSH, LQKENI. Trimming stripped 0 bases from V and 1 base from J, with 7 bases between. The CDR3 extends over 15 amino acids. The CDR3 bases are TGTGCCAGCTCACCACCTCGCGCTGCCAAAAACATTCAGTACTTC. Translation: CASSPPRAAKNIQYF. Looking up the rest from reference TRBV18 and TRBJ2-4 gives the full variable domain: NAGVMQNPRHLVRRRGQEARLRCSPMKGHSHVYWYRQLPEEGLKFMVYLQKENIIDESGMPKERFSAEFPKEGPSILRIQQVVRGDSAAYFCASSPPRAAKNIQYFGAGTRLSVL.

In this sample, this clone turned up once. The rearrangement uses TRBV6-6 and TRBJ1-6, with TRBD1 matching over 7 bases. Trimming took 2 bases from V and 9 from J; bases not matched to a gene: 10. The CDR3 covers 16 residues. Germline V gene data show CDR1 as MNHNY and CDR2 as SVGAGI (reference sequence). The CDR3 reads CASSYPTGNDVSPLHF. DNA of the CDR3: TGTGCCAGCAGTTACCCGACAGGGAACGATGTTTCACCCCTCCACTTT.

The chain has TRBV9 and TRBJ1-1; TRBD1 aligns across 8 bases. This CDR3 is built from 16 residues. Germline V CDR1 and CDR2: SGDLS, YYNGEE. V trimming: 3 bases; J trimming: 2 bases; junction bases outside the gene matches: 9. The CDR3 reads CASSAHPAGGNTEAFF. DNA of the CDR3: TGTGCCAGCAGCGCCCACCCGGCAGGGGGCAACACTGAAGCTTTCTTT.

The chain carries TRBV13 and TRBJ2-3; TRBD1 aligns across 8 bases. V lost 0 bases, J lost 4 bases, and 3 bases stayed unmatched. The length of the CDR3 is 15 residues. Germline V lookup: CDR1 PRHDT, CDR2 FYEKMQ (reference sequence). The CDR3 DNA is TGTGCCAGCAGCTTAGGCGACAGGGGATCAGATACGCAGTATTTT. Translated: CASSLGDRGSDTQYF.

V is TRBV4-1 and J is TRBJ2-1, with D possibly being TRBD1 (5 bases). The CDR3 sequence is 13 residues long. V was pared by 4 bases and J by 5 bases, with 9 bases between. CDR1 and CDR2 from the germline V gene are MGHRA and YSYEKL. CDR3 in DNA: TGCGCCAGCAGCCCCGCAGGGAACAATGAGCAGTTCTTC. Translation gives CASSPAGNNEQFF.

This chain links TRBV5-1 with TRBJ1-4; possible D gene TRBD1, 5 bases. Germline V CDR1 and CDR2: SGHRS, YFSETQ. The CDR3 sequence is 14 residues long. The ends were cut back, 0 bases at V and 8 bases at J, with 11 bases in the middle. CDR3 region: CASSLGQPREKLFF. CDR3 in DNA: TGCGCCAGCAGCTTGGGACAGCCCCGGGAAAAACTGTTTTTT.